The sequence of this T cell receptor (beta chain) was determined in a study of blood T cell repertoires in COVID-19. Study-wide context: Sites in the United States, Italy and Spain provided acute and convalescent COVID-19 samples. In each case, the material was cDNA or gDNA derived from T cells, B-cell-depleted T cells, or PBMCs.

Produced via immunoSEQ multiplex PCR; TCRdb's table is partial and in-frame only. The profile shows roughly 120,000 clones, roughly 90% of them singletons. The CDR3 is made up of 14 amino acids. CDR1 is MNHEY and CDR2 is SVGAGI in the germline V gene. Trimming cost V 4 bases and J 7 bases; bases outside gene matches: 7. Enrolment of Seattle patients took place during active infection, and they were followed longitudinally. The sample taken for sequencing was peripheral blood. The rearrangement links TRBV6-5 to TRBJ1-2; 9 bases line up with TRBD1. The TCR originated in a man aged 50 to 59 with COVID-19, enrolled during active disease. In DNA, the CDR3 is TGTGCCAGCAGTTCGGACAGGGGTCTGAGTGGCTACACCTTC. It codes for CASSSDRGLSGYTF.